These 9 T cell receptor beta chains originate from one sample sequenced in a study of T-cell reconstitution after alpha-beta-depleted transplantation in children. The TCRbeta library incorporated unique molecular identifiers. TCRdb re-derived calls from the PCR reads in MiXCR, one entry per CDR3 protein. The table lists 480,000 or so distinct CDR3 sequences, approximately 10% of them singletons, with 2% to 2.5% in the top ten. Specimen: PBMCs, collected before TCRalphabeta/CD19-depleted stem cell transplant. All receptors come from a child under 10 years old with inherited bone marrow failure, due to receive a stem cell transplant.

This clonotype occurred many times. The CDR3 reads CASSIGRGNQPQHF. In DNA, the CDR3 is TGTGCCAGTAGTATCGGGAGAGGTAATCAGCCCCAGCATTTT. V is TRBV19 and J is TRBJ1-5, with D uncertain. CDR3 length: 14 amino acids. The V end lost 3 bases, the J end lost 4 bases, and 10 bases lay between the germline ends. Looked up from germline, CDR1 is LNHDA and CDR2 is SQIVND (reference sequence).

This clonotype was found many times. This sequence joins TRBV6-5 and TRBJ2-7; D gene unclear. The CDR3 runs 13 residues. V was trimmed by 4 bases and J by 3 bases, leaving 10 bases between them. The V gene's germline CDR1 is MNHEY and CDR2 SVGAGI. CDR3 sequence: CASSSSLSYEQYF. The DNA for the CDR3 is TGTGCCAGCAGTTCCTCCCTGAGCTACGAGCAGTACTTC.

There are many counts of this clonotype. The DNA for the CDR3 is TGTGCCAGCAGTTACGAGGGGATTGGAGAAAAACTGTTTTTT. Protein: CASSYEGIGEKLFF. J is TRBJ1-4 and V is TRBV6-5, with D possibly being TRBD1 (5 bases). Trimming stripped 2 bases from V and 8 bases from J, with 12 bases between. The V gene's germline CDR1 is MNHEY and CDR2 SVGAGI. The CDR3 is 14 amino acids.

This clonotype was detected ten times or more. The CDR3 region is CSARDRLTGELFF. The CDR3 bases are TGCAGTGCTAGAGATCGACTCACCGGGGAGCTGTTTTTT. V is TRBV20-1 and J is TRBJ2-2, with D unclear. Looked up from germline, CDR1 is DFQATT and CDR2 is SNEGSKA (reference sequence). Trimming took off 0 bases at V and 4 bases at J, with 6 bases between the two ends. The CDR3 contains 13 residues.

This clonotype was counted at least ten times. The chain couples TRBV4-3 to TRBJ1-6, with a possible D match to TRBD1 (5 bases). The germline gives CDR1 LGHNA, CDR2 YSLEER. The V gene lost 4 bases and the J gene lost 7 bases, with 14 bases spanning the gap. The CDR3 sequence is 15 residues long. In DNA form, the CDR3 reads TGCGCCAGCAGCCGTCTAACCGGGACGAATTCACCCCTCCACTTT. As protein: CASSRLTGTNSPLHF.

This clonotype occurred many times. This chain uses TRBV5-1 with TRBJ1-4, with no clear D. Trimming removed 5 bases from V and 6 bases from J, with 11 bases in between. Germline CDR1 and CDR2: SGHRS and YFSETQ. The CDR3 extends over 13 amino acids. CDR3 loop: CASSRRGDEKLFF. The CDR3 DNA reads as TGCGCCAGCAGTCGTCGCGGGGATGAAAAACTGTTTTTT.

The genes are TRBV3-1 and TRBJ2-7, with 11 bases identical to TRBD2. Trimming took 2 bases from V and 4 from J; bases not matched to a gene: 7. Per germline, CDR1 LGHDT and CDR2 YNNKEL (reference sequence). The CDR3 totals 16 residues. For the CDR3, the DNA is TGTGCCAGCAGCCAAAAACTAGCGGGAGCCCTGTACGAGCAGTACTTC. It translates to CASSQKLAGALYEQYF.

This clonotype was detected many times. The chain couples TRBV30 to TRBJ2-5; the D gene is possibly TRBD1 (5 bases). CDR3 length equals 15 residues. CDR1 GTSNPN and CDR2 SVGIG come from the germline V gene (reference sequence). V lost 3 bases and J 4 bases, leaving 18 bases between the germline ends. CDR3 DNA: TGTGCCTGGAGCTTTTGGGATCTTAGGGGAGAGACCCAGTACTTC. It specifies CAWSFWDLRGETQYF.

The table lists this clonotype with many counts. The chain recombines TRBV7-8 with TRBJ2-3, with 10 bases fitting TRBD1. Germline values: CDR1 SGHVS, CDR2 FQNEAQ. This CDR3 has 19 residues. Trimming at V came to 4 bases and at J to 2 bases, leaving 15 bases not matched to a gene. The DNA of the CDR3 is TGTGCCAGCAGCTCGGACTCCCACGGACAGGGGGATCCCACAGATACGCAGTATTTT. Its translation is CASSSDSHGQGDPTDTQYF.